These T cell receptor beta chains were read from a single sample in a study of T-cell memory formation after mild COVID-19. TCRdb analysed the 5' RACE reads with MiXCR anew, one entry per CDR3 protein. The repertoire holds 92,000 or so distinct CDR3 sequences, with approximately 13% as singletons. Specimen: PBMCs or a T cell subset sorted from them (not recorded which). The source is an adult woman who had mild COVID-19 (a few samples of this study predate the infection). Cell type and time point are not known. The CDR3 runs from the conserved cysteine through the conserved F or W. A D gene is named only where the DNA matches it firmly. Some rows mark clone size as missing; the rest say once, few, many or name a class of expanded clone.

d_call: .; clone_size: few; j_call: TRBJ2-2; v_call: TRBV5-6; cdr3_nt: TGTGCCAGCAGCTTGGTCCCGAACACCGGGGAGCTGTTTTTT; cdr3_aa: CASSLVPNTGELFF
d_call: TRBD2; clone_size: .; j_call: TRBJ2-2; v_call: TRBV12-3/TRBV12-4; cdr3_nt: TGTGCCAGCAGTTTGTTAGTAGCGGGACCCACCGGGGAGCTGTTTTTT; cdr3_aa: CASSLLVAGPTGELFF
d_call: .; clone_size: few; j_call: TRBJ2-2; v_call: TRBV6-5; cdr3_nt: TGTGCCAGCAGTACCCCCCGTGGCGGGATAAACACCGGGGAGCTGTTTTTT; cdr3_aa: CASSTPRGGINTGELFF
d_call: .; clone_size: few; j_call: TRBJ2-5; v_call: TRBV6-2/TRBV6-3; cdr3_nt: TGTGCCAGCTCCCTGGCGGGACTAGAGACCCAGTACTTC; cdr3_aa: CASSLAGLETQYF
d_call: .; clone_size: .; j_call: TRBJ2-3; v_call: TRBV9; cdr3_nt: TGTGCCAGCAGCGTAGAGGGGGGACACCGCACAGATACGCAGTATTTT; cdr3_aa: CASSVEGGHRTDTQYF
d_call: TRBD2; clone_size: few; j_call: TRBJ2-5; v_call: TRBV20-1; cdr3_nt: TGCAGTGCTAGAGCTAAAAGCGGGAGGAAAGCGGAGACCCAGTACTTC; cdr3_aa: CSARAKSGRKAETQYF
d_call: .; clone_size: few; j_call: TRBJ2-5; v_call: TRBV20-1; cdr3_nt: TGCAGTGCCCCTCAAGAGACCCAGTACTTC; cdr3_aa: CSAPQETQYF
d_call: TRBD2; clone_size: few; j_call: TRBJ2-1; v_call: TRBV7-8; cdr3_nt: TGTGCCAGCAGGTCTACTAGCGGGAGGGGCTACAATGAGCAGTTCTTC; cdr3_aa: CASRSTSGRGYNEQFF
d_call: .; clone_size: few; j_call: TRBJ2-3; v_call: TRBV7-9; cdr3_nt: TGTGCCAGCAGCTTAGAGGGGACAAGCACAGATACGCAGTATTTT; cdr3_aa: CASSLEGTSTDTQYF
d_call: .; clone_size: few; j_call: TRBJ2-3; v_call: TRBV2; cdr3_nt: TGTGCCAGCAGCCCCGAACCGACAGGATCTGCCACAGATACGCAGTATTTT; cdr3_aa: CASSPEPTGSATDTQYF
d_call: TRBD1; clone_size: few; j_call: TRBJ2-5; v_call: TRBV20-1; cdr3_nt: TGCAGTGCCACCCGCCGGGACAGTGACGAGACCCAGCACTTC; cdr3_aa: CSATRRDSDETQHF
d_call: TRBD1; clone_size: .; j_call: TRBJ2-3; v_call: TRBV30; cdr3_nt: TGTGCCTGGAGTCCAGGGACAGGCGGAGGAGATACGCAGTATTTT; cdr3_aa: CAWSPGTGGGDTQYF
d_call: TRBD1; clone_size: .; j_call: TRBJ2-1; v_call: TRBV29-1; cdr3_nt: TGCAGCGTTGAAGAGCCCCTCTCGGGACAGCTCTACAATGAGCAGTTCTTC; cdr3_aa: CSVEEPLSGQLYNEQFF
d_call: .; clone_size: .; j_call: TRBJ2-1; v_call: TRBV3-1; cdr3_nt: TGTGCCAGCAGCCAAGTTTCTAGCGCCTACAATGAGCAGTTCTTC; cdr3_aa: CASSQVSSAYNEQFF
d_call: TRBD2; clone_size: few; j_call: TRBJ2-1; v_call: TRBV9; cdr3_nt: TGTGCCAGCACGGTCGGAGCGGGGGCGCACAATGAGCAGTTCTTC; cdr3_aa: CASTVGAGAHNEQFF
d_call: .; clone_size: few; j_call: TRBJ2-7; v_call: TRBV5-1; cdr3_nt: TGCGCCAGCAGCTTGGTCTACCACGAGCAGTACTTC; cdr3_aa: CASSLVYHEQYF
d_call: .; clone_size: few; j_call: TRBJ2-7; v_call: TRBV7-9; cdr3_nt: TGTGCCAGCAGCTTAGCTCCGTCAGGGGACTACGAGCAGTACTTC; cdr3_aa: CASSLAPSGDYEQYF
d_call: .; clone_size: .; j_call: TRBJ2-7; v_call: TRBV7-6; cdr3_nt: TGTGCCAGCAGCTTATCGACTTCTTCCTACGAGCAGTACTTC; cdr3_aa: CASSLSTSSYEQYF
d_call: .; clone_size: .; j_call: TRBJ2-5; v_call: TRBV27; cdr3_nt: TGTGCCAGCAGGACGGATAACAGGGTAGGAGAGACCCAGTACTTC; cdr3_aa: CASRTDNRVGETQYF
d_call: .; clone_size: few; j_call: TRBJ2-2; v_call: TRBV6-5; cdr3_nt: TGTGCCAGCAGTTACAGATGGGGGGAGTGGGGAGACACCGGGGAGCTGTTTTTT; cdr3_aa: CASSYRWGEWGDTGELFF
d_call: .; clone_size: .; j_call: TRBJ1-1; v_call: TRBV7-9; cdr3_nt: TGTGCCAGCAGCACCGGTTACGAAGCTTTCTTT; cdr3_aa: CASSTGYEAFF
d_call: .; clone_size: few; j_call: TRBJ2-1; v_call: TRBV14; cdr3_nt: TGTGCCAGCAGCCCGACAGTTCGAGGGAATGAGCAGTTCTTC; cdr3_aa: CASSPTVRGNEQFF
d_call: TRBD2; clone_size: few; j_call: TRBJ2-1; v_call: TRBV10-3; cdr3_nt: TGTGCCATCAGTGAGCCTACTAATAGCGGGAGCTCCTACAATGAGCAGTTCTTC; cdr3_aa: CAISEPTNSGSSYNEQFF
d_call: .; clone_size: .; j_call: TRBJ2-2; v_call: TRBV11-1; cdr3_nt: TGTGCCAGCAGCGACGATAGGACGGGGGACACCGGGGAGCTGTTTTTT; cdr3_aa: CASSDDRTGDTGELFF
d_call: .; clone_size: few; j_call: TRBJ2-1; v_call: TRBV5-1; cdr3_nt: TGCGCCAGCAGCTTGGTTGGGGGCCTAACACTCTACAATGAGCAGTTCTTC; cdr3_aa: CASSLVGGLTLYNEQFF
d_call: .; clone_size: few; j_call: TRBJ2-3; v_call: TRBV7-9; cdr3_nt: TGTGCCAGCAGCATAGGGACAGATACGCAGTATTTT; cdr3_aa: CASSIGTDTQYF
d_call: .; clone_size: few; j_call: TRBJ2-2; v_call: TRBV5-5; cdr3_nt: TGTGCCAGCAGCCTATCTGTGGACACCCTCACCGGGGAGCTGTTTTTT; cdr3_aa: CASSLSVDTLTGELFF
d_call: TRBD2; clone_size: .; j_call: TRBJ2-1; v_call: TRBV5-1; cdr3_nt: TGCGCCAGCAGCTGGGGGACTAGCGCCTACAATGAGCAGTTCTTC; cdr3_aa: CASSWGTSAYNEQFF
d_call: .; clone_size: few; j_call: TRBJ2-7; v_call: TRBV7-9; cdr3_nt: TGTGCCAGCAGCTTAGATTGGGTCCCCTACGAGCAGTACTTC; cdr3_aa: CASSLDWVPYEQYF
d_call: .; clone_size: .; j_call: TRBJ2-2; v_call: TRBV5-1; cdr3_nt: TGCGCCAGCAGCTTTGAAGGGACCGGGGAGCTGTTTTTT; cdr3_aa: CASSFEGTGELFF
d_call: .; clone_size: many; j_call: TRBJ2-1; v_call: TRBV7-2; cdr3_nt: TGTGCCAGCAGCCAAGTCGGCTCGGTCGTCTACAATGAGCAGTTCTTC; cdr3_aa: CASSQVGSVVYNEQFF
d_call: .; clone_size: .; j_call: TRBJ2-7; v_call: TRBV6-4; cdr3_nt: TGTGCCAGCCAACACTTAGTACAGTACCGCTACGAGCAGTACTTC; cdr3_aa: CASQHLVQYRYEQYF
d_call: TRBD1; clone_size: .; j_call: TRBJ2-3; v_call: TRBV29-1; cdr3_nt: TGCAGCGTTGATTCCGGGACAGGTCCTAGCTTGACAGATACGCAGTATTTT; cdr3_aa: CSVDSGTGPSLTDTQYF
d_call: .; clone_size: few; j_call: TRBJ1-1; v_call: TRBV27; cdr3_nt: TGTGCCAGCAGTTCACATGGTCGACAACTCACTGAAGCTTTCTTT; cdr3_aa: CASSSHGRQLTEAFF
d_call: TRBD1; clone_size: once; j_call: TRBJ2-5; v_call: TRBV29-1; cdr3_nt: TGCAGCGTTGAATCAGGGGGCGAAGAGACCCAGTACTTC; cdr3_aa: CSVESGGEETQYF
d_call: .; clone_size: .; j_call: TRBJ1-2; v_call: TRBV6-5; cdr3_nt: TGTGCCAGCACCGACCCGGGGGAAGATGGCTACACCTTC; cdr3_aa: CASTDPGEDGYTF
d_call: TRBD2; clone_size: few; j_call: TRBJ2-1; v_call: TRBV5-1; cdr3_nt: TGCGCCAGCAGCAGGACTAGCGGGGACAATGAGCAGTTCTTC; cdr3_aa: CASSRTSGDNEQFF
d_call: .; clone_size: .; j_call: TRBJ2-1; v_call: TRBV7-2; cdr3_nt: TGTGCCAGCAGCCACCACGGAGGTAGCGGCAATGAGCAGTTCTTC; cdr3_aa: CASSHHGGSGNEQFF
d_call: TRBD1; clone_size: .; j_call: TRBJ1-2; v_call: TRBV4-1; cdr3_nt: TGCGCCAGCAGCCAATGGAAAGGGACAGGGGGCGACGGCTACACCTTC; cdr3_aa: CASSQWKGTGGDGYTF
d_call: .; clone_size: .; j_call: TRBJ2-5; v_call: TRBV4-1; cdr3_nt: TGCGCCAGCAGCCACGGGACGGAGGAGGAGACCCAGTACTTC; cdr3_aa: CASSHGTEEETQYF
d_call: TRBD1; clone_size: few; j_call: TRBJ1-2; v_call: TRBV11-2; cdr3_nt: TGTGCCAGCAGCCTCACCGGGACAGGGGATGGCTACACCTTC; cdr3_aa: CASSLTGTGDGYTF
d_call: .; clone_size: many; j_call: TRBJ2-1; v_call: TRBV5-1; cdr3_nt: TGCGCCAGCAGCTTGGAGGATCTCCTGGCTCGGAATGAGCAGTTCTTC; cdr3_aa: CASSLEDLLARNEQFF
d_call: .; clone_size: few; j_call: TRBJ2-1; v_call: TRBV11-2; cdr3_nt: TGTGCCAGCAGCCTCACTCAGGGGTCCTACAATGAGCAGTTCTTC; cdr3_aa: CASSLTQGSYNEQFF
d_call: TRBD2; clone_size: .; j_call: TRBJ2-3; v_call: TRBV5-1; cdr3_nt: TGCGCCAGCAGCTCGGGCGTCGGGACTAGCGGGAAAGGGACAGATACGCAGTATTTT; cdr3_aa: CASSSGVGTSGKGTDTQYF
d_call: TRBD2; clone_size: few; j_call: TRBJ2-4; v_call: TRBV7-8; cdr3_nt: TGTGCCAGCAGCCCACTTGGGCGGGGGGCACGGATCACCAAAAACATTCAGTACTTC; cdr3_aa: CASSPLGRGARITKNIQYF
d_call: .; clone_size: many; j_call: TRBJ2-3; v_call: TRBV6-5; cdr3_nt: TGTGCCAGCAGCTTGAGGGGGGCCGATACGCAGTATTTT; cdr3_aa: CASSLRGADTQYF
d_call: .; clone_size: .; j_call: TRBJ2-7; v_call: TRBV20-1; cdr3_nt: TGCAGTGCTAGGGGGATTGAGGGCTACGAGCAGTACTTC; cdr3_aa: CSARGIEGYEQYF
d_call: .; clone_size: few; j_call: TRBJ2-1; v_call: TRBV5-1; cdr3_nt: TGCGCCAGCAGCTTGGCCGCGGGGACAGCCTATGAGCAGTTCTTC; cdr3_aa: CASSLAAGTAYEQFF
d_call: .; clone_size: many; j_call: TRBJ2-6; v_call: TRBV7-9; cdr3_nt: TGTGCCAGCAGCTCATACCTATCCGGGACCCCCTCTGGGGCCAACGTCCTGACTTTC; cdr3_aa: CASSSYLSGTPSGANVLTF
d_call: .; clone_size: few; j_call: TRBJ1-2; v_call: TRBV9; cdr3_nt: TGTGCCAGCAGCGTAGGGCAGGACCTCAGAGGCTACACCTTC; cdr3_aa: CASSVGQDLRGYTF
d_call: TRBD2; clone_size: .; j_call: TRBJ2-1; v_call: TRBV7-3; cdr3_nt: TGTGCCAGCAGCCTCGGTACCGGGGGGGAGCAGTTCTTC; cdr3_aa: CASSLGTGGEQFF
d_call: .; clone_size: few; j_call: TRBJ2-5; v_call: TRBV24-1; cdr3_nt: TGTGCCACCAGTGATTTAGGTATTCAAGAGACCCAGTACTTC; cdr3_aa: CATSDLGIQETQYF
d_call: .; clone_size: .; j_call: TRBJ1-3; v_call: TRBV4-1; cdr3_nt: TGCGCCAGCAGCGTTAGGATGAATTCGGGAAACACCATATATTTT; cdr3_aa: CASSVRMNSGNTIYF
d_call: TRBD1; clone_size: .; j_call: TRBJ2-3; v_call: TRBV24-1; cdr3_nt: TGTGCCACCAGTGATCGACAGGGAAGGACAGATACGCAGTATTTT; cdr3_aa: CATSDRQGRTDTQYF
d_call: .; clone_size: .; j_call: TRBJ1-2; v_call: TRBV29-1; cdr3_nt: TGCAGCGTTGAACCCCCATCGAATTATGGCTACACCTTC; cdr3_aa: CSVEPPSNYGYTF
d_call: TRBD1; clone_size: .; j_call: TRBJ2-3; v_call: TRBV24-1; cdr3_nt: TGTGCCACCCGGGACAGGGGTAGCACAGATACGCAGTATTTT; cdr3_aa: CATRDRGSTDTQYF
d_call: .; clone_size: few; j_call: TRBJ1-2; v_call: TRBV12-3/TRBV12-4; cdr3_nt: TGTGCCAGCAGCCAACCCGGGATCTACGATGGCTACACCTTC; cdr3_aa: CASSQPGIYDGYTF
d_call: .; clone_size: few; j_call: TRBJ2-7; v_call: TRBV7-8; cdr3_nt: TGTGCCAGCAGCTCCGAAGCCAGGACAGTCCGGAGGTACTACTACGAGCAGTACTTC; cdr3_aa: CASSSEARTVRRYYYEQYF
d_call: .; clone_size: few; j_call: TRBJ2-7; v_call: TRBV4-2; cdr3_nt: TGTGCCAGCAGCCAGGACGGGGCTCCCGTGTCCTACGAGCAGTACTTC; cdr3_aa: CASSQDGAPVSYEQYF
d_call: .; clone_size: few; j_call: TRBJ2-3; v_call: TRBV9; cdr3_nt: TGTGCCAGCAGCGGTAACCCAGATACGCAGTATTTT; cdr3_aa: CASSGNPDTQYF